The rows below give T cell receptor beta chains drawn from one sample of a study of blood T cell repertoires in COVID-19. The method was immunoSEQ multiplex PCR; TCRdb's version includes in-frame clones alone and lacks a portion of them. This table holds about 200,000 clones, 83% found once. The sequenced sample was peripheral blood. Every receptor here comes from a woman between 50 and 59 years old with acute or convalescent COVID-19. Both conserved end residues are trimmed from each CDR3. The order of the fields is J gene, CDR3 length, clone size, V gene, CDR3 protein. Clone size is not always given. Where it is, it says once, few, many or a class for expanded clones.

j_gene: TRBJ2-7; len: 11; abundance: .; v_gene: TRBV29-1; CDR3aa: SVGGTPTYEQY
j_gene: TRBJ2-7; len: 13; abundance: .; v_gene: TRBV5-4; CDR3aa: ASSFALKNVEEQY
j_gene: TRBJ2-2; len: 14; abundance: .; v_gene: TRBV4-2; CDR3aa: ASSQEPAGDTGELF
j_gene: TRBJ2-1; len: 11; abundance: .; v_gene: TRBV9; CDR3aa: ASSVGVINEQF
j_gene: TRBJ1-2; len: 11; abundance: .; v_gene: TRBV6-5; CDR3aa: ASSPRASNGYT
j_gene: TRBJ2-7; len: 11; abundance: .; v_gene: TRBV18; CDR3aa: ASSPLGDYEQY
j_gene: TRBJ2-3; len: 13; abundance: .; v_gene: TRBV5-1; CDR3aa: ASNPLAGGTDTQY
j_gene: TRBJ2-5; len: 10; abundance: .; v_gene: TRBV7-8; CDR3aa: ASSSSWETQY
j_gene: TRBJ1-5; len: 13; abundance: once; v_gene: TRBV10-2; CDR3aa: ASQFGQGGNQPQH
j_gene: TRBJ2-2; len: 11; abundance: .; v_gene: TRBV6-5; CDR3aa: ASILPGTGELF
j_gene: TRBJ1-1; len: 12; abundance: .; v_gene: TRBV7-2; CDR3aa: ASSPGGGQTEAF
j_gene: TRBJ2-7; len: 12; abundance: once; v_gene: TRBV6-5; CDR3aa: ASSRGTSGNEQY
j_gene: TRBJ2-2; len: 12; abundance: .; v_gene: TRBV9; CDR3aa: ASQGLANTGELF
j_gene: TRBJ2-5; len: 14; abundance: .; v_gene: TRBV7-8; CDR3aa: ASSLVFWQAQETQY
j_gene: TRBJ2-1; len: 15; abundance: .; v_gene: TRBV7-8; CDR3aa: ASSGRTSGSVYNEQF
j_gene: TRBJ2-7; len: 11; abundance: .; v_gene: TRBV7-2; CDR3aa: ASSSLGGVEQY
j_gene: TRBJ1-4; len: 13; abundance: few; v_gene: TRBV21-1; CDR3aa: ASSKAYSTNEKLF
j_gene: TRBJ2-3; len: 13; abundance: .; v_gene: TRBV28; CDR3aa: ASSPPSGSTDTQY
j_gene: TRBJ1-1; len: 11; abundance: .; v_gene: TRBV7-3; CDR3aa: ASSQDRRTEAF
j_gene: TRBJ1-6; len: 12; abundance: many; v_gene: TRBV5-4; CDR3aa: ASSYSGVGSPLH
j_gene: TRBJ2-4; len: 13; abundance: .; v_gene: TRBV5-1; CDR3aa: ASSLDALAKNIQY
j_gene: TRBJ2-5; len: 12; abundance: .; v_gene: TRBV27; CDR3aa: ASSDTALGETQY
j_gene: TRBJ1-1; len: 15; abundance: once; v_gene: TRBV6-1; CDR3aa: ASSEPPGGTMNTEAF
j_gene: TRBJ2-7; len: 12; abundance: .; v_gene: TRBV5-5; CDR3aa: ASSFVASSYEQY
j_gene: TRBJ2-5; len: 11; abundance: .; v_gene: TRBV5-4; CDR3aa: ASSLGQIETQY
j_gene: TRBJ2-3; len: 11; abundance: .; v_gene: TRBV27; CDR3aa: ASSWTATDTQY
j_gene: TRBJ1-2; len: 10; abundance: .; v_gene: TRBV12-3/TRBV12-4; CDR3aa: ASSLGRYGYT
j_gene: TRBJ2-3; len: 14; abundance: .; v_gene: TRBV7-2; CDR3aa: ASSLEAGGATDTQY
j_gene: TRBJ2-7; len: 14; abundance: .; v_gene: TRBV7-9; CDR3aa: ASSLTRDSNSYEQY
j_gene: TRBJ2-5; len: 13; abundance: .; v_gene: TRBV18; CDR3aa: ASSPQWSDQETQY
j_gene: TRBJ2-2; len: 12; abundance: .; v_gene: TRBV6-5; CDR3aa: ASRGGKYTGELF
j_gene: TRBJ2-1; len: 13; abundance: few; v_gene: TRBV28; CDR3aa: ASSSHGTGYNEQF
j_gene: TRBJ2-7; len: 15; abundance: .; v_gene: TRBV28; CDR3aa: ASSLWQLAGGPGEQY
j_gene: TRBJ2-7; len: 13; abundance: .; v_gene: TRBV3-1/TRBV3-2; CDR3aa: ASSQDLASSNEQY
j_gene: TRBJ2-7; len: 13; abundance: .; v_gene: TRBV3-1/TRBV3-2; CDR3aa: ASSQELAGVHEQY
j_gene: TRBJ1-1; len: 11; abundance: .; v_gene: TRBV12-3/TRBV12-4; CDR3aa: ASSLGRGTEAF
j_gene: TRBJ2-6; len: 14; abundance: .; v_gene: TRBV20-1; CDR3aa: SASGRVETGANVLT
j_gene: TRBJ1-2; len: 11; abundance: few; v_gene: TRBV29-1; CDR3aa: SVPGQGVHGYT
j_gene: TRBJ2-7; len: 13; abundance: .; v_gene: TRBV19; CDR3aa: ASTAAAGVIYEQY
j_gene: TRBJ1-1; len: 11; abundance: .; v_gene: TRBV12-3/TRBV12-4; CDR3aa: ASSFRRDTEAF
j_gene: TRBJ1-1; len: 11; abundance: .; v_gene: TRBV10-1; CDR3aa: ASSGTGGTEAF
j_gene: TRBJ1-1; len: 14; abundance: .; v_gene: TRBV9; CDR3aa: ASSHPGGADYTEAF
j_gene: TRBJ2-1; len: 12; abundance: once; v_gene: TRBV24-1; CDR3aa: ATSAAGDLNEQF
j_gene: TRBJ2-7; len: 11; abundance: .; v_gene: TRBV7-6; CDR3aa: ASSYGSRNEQY
j_gene: TRBJ2-1; len: 11; abundance: .; v_gene: TRBV19; CDR3aa: ASSNWERSEQF
j_gene: TRBJ2-7; len: 12; abundance: once; v_gene: TRBV19; CDR3aa: ASRKTGSTYEQY